The 30 T cell receptor beta chains listed next were all sequenced from one sample in a study of OX40 agonist ivuxolimab in advanced cancers. The library was built by means of the immunoSEQ multiplex PCR assay. This is the immuneACCESS table as TCRdb keeps it, with only in-frame sequences that have V and J called. A part of the clones is gone; compared with another copy, unresolved V genes explain less than half, and the rest is unexplained. The sample has some 69,000 clones on record, about 91% of them singletons. The ten top clones hold 2.5% to 3% of the sample. Sequenced material: CD4+ or CD8+ T cells sorted from blood, taken in a trial of the OX40 agonist ivuxolimab. These receptors were collected from an adult with an advanced solid tumor such as melanoma, head and neck, liver or kidney cancer.

V gene TRBV14 combines with J gene TRBJ2-3, with D maybe TRBD2 (6 bases). With 0 bases removed from V and 2 bases from J, the gap between germline ends came to 15 bases. The CDR3 is 17 amino acids. Germline values: CDR1 SGHDN, CDR2 FVKESK. The CDR3 bases are TGTGCCAGCAGCCAAGATTATAGGGGACTGGTCACAGATACGCAGTATTTT. As protein: CASSQDYRGLVTDTQYF.

This clone has a handful of counts. V gene TRBV29-1 combines with J gene TRBJ2-5, with 7 bases matching TRBD2. CDR1 SQVTM and CDR2 ANQGSEA come from the germline V gene. The length of the CDR3 is 14 residues. Trimming at V came to 5 bases and at J to 2 bases, leaving 8 bases not matched to a gene. The chain's CDR3 is CSVRGPAGQETQYF. As DNA, the CDR3 is TGCAGCGTTCGTGGTCCAGCGGGACAAGAGACCCAGTACTTC.

The chain links TRBV10-3 to TRBJ2-3, with TRBD1 identical over 9 bases. This CDR3 contains 14 residues. Germline V gene sequence: CDR1 ENHRY, CDR2 SYGVKD. The J segment lost 1 base and the V segment lost 4 bases, leaving 0 bases of the junction unmatched. The CDR3 DNA reads as TGTGCCATCAGTGGGACAGGGGGCACAGATACGCAGTATTTT. This encodes CAISGTGGTDTQYF.

The chain employs TRBV30 and TRBJ1-3; TRBD1 aligns across 9 bases. Trimming cost V 2 bases and J 7 bases; bases outside gene matches: 9. The CDR3 has 15 amino acids. CDR1 is GTSNPN, CDR2 SVGIG, per germline (reference sequence). The CDR3 DNA is TGTGCCTGGAGTTACTTACAGGGGGCACCTAACACCATATATTTT. The encoded protein is CAWSYLQGAPNTIYF.

The rearrangement joins TRBV7-9 to TRBJ2-1, with TRBD1 matching 7 bases. The CDR3 loop spans 17 amino acids. J was trimmed by 6 bases and V by 4 bases; bases with no gene match: 15. Germline-derived CDR1 and CDR2 are SEHNR and FQNEAQ (reference sequence). The CDR3 loop is CASSSWTTGWKVNEQFF. The CDR3 coding sequence is TGTGCCAGCAGCTCCTGGACGACAGGGTGGAAGGTCAATGAGCAGTTCTTC. The whole variable domain, filled in from reference TRBV7-9 and TRBJ2-1, reads DTGVSQNPRHKITKRGQNVTFRCDPISEHNRLYWYRQTLGQGPEFLTYFQNEAQLEKSRLLSDRFSAERPKGSFSTLEIQRTEQGDSAMYLCASSSWTTGWKVNEQFFGPGTRLTVL.

The chain links TRBV15 to TRBJ1-5; D gene uncertain. Trimming removed 4 bases at V and 7 bases at J, with 14 bases between. The CDR3 consists of 14 residues. CDR1 is LNHNV and CDR2 is YYDKDF in the germline V gene (reference sequence). The CDR3 sequence is CATSKGEGRQPQHF. The CDR3 DNA follows: TGTGCCACCAGCAAAGGTGAAGGGCGGCAGCCCCAGCATTTT.

CDR3 nucleotides: TGCGCCAGCAGCGGGGGGACAGGGGTCTACAATGAGCAGTTCTTC. Amino acids: CASSGGTGVYNEQFF. The rearrangement links TRBV5-1 to TRBJ2-1; the match to TRBD1 covers 10 bases. Germline CDR1 is SGHRS and CDR2 is YFSETQ. This CDR3 has 15 amino acids. V shed 4 bases and J 3 bases; nucleotides not matched to a gene: 4. Supplemented by reference TRBV5-1 and TRBJ2-1, the full variable domain reads KAGVTQTPRYLIKTRGQQVTLSCSPISGHRSVSWYQQTPGQGLQFLFEYFSETQRNKGNFPGRFSGRQFSNSRSEMNVSTLELGDSALYLCASSGGTGVYNEQFFGPGTRLTVL.

The chain links TRBV19 to TRBJ2-2; D is perhaps TRBD1 (5 bases). The V and J ends lost 4 bases and 7 bases respectively, with 10 bases between them. Germline V gene lookup returns CDR1 LNHDA and CDR2 SQIVND (reference sequence). The CDR3 loop spans 13 amino acids. DNA for the CDR3: TGTGCCAGTAGTAACCAGGGTGGCGGGGAGCTGTTTTTT. This codes for CASSNQGGGELFF. Looking up the rest from reference TRBV19 and TRBJ2-2 gives the full variable domain: DGGITQSPKYLFRKEGQNVTLSCEQNLNHDAMYWYRQDPGQGLRLIYYSQIVNDFQKGDIAEGYSVSREKKESFPLTVTSAQKNPTAFYLCASSNQGGGELFFGEGSRLTVL.

V and J are TRBV2 and TRBJ1-1; D gene ambiguous. CDR3 length: 13 amino acids. Germline assignment: CDR1 SNHLY and CDR2 FYNNEI. With 8 bases removed from V and 3 bases from J, the gap between germline ends came to 13 bases. CDR3 sequence (DNA): TGTGCCAGCGAAAAAATTGTGTACACTGAAGCTTTCTTT. It yields the protein CASEKIVYTEAFF.

The J gene is TRBJ2-1, the V gene TRBV28; tentatively, D is TRBD1 (6 bases). This CDR3 has 14 residues. CDR1 and CDR2 (germline): MDHEN, SYDVKM. V was clipped by 6 bases and J by 4 bases, with 13 bases between them. In DNA, the CDR3 is TGTGCCAGCAGACAGACAGGTGATTACAATGAGCAGTTCTTC. Translated, it gives CASRQTGDYNEQFF.

This clone turned up a few times. The chain joins TRBV15 to TRBJ2-2, with D perhaps TRBD1 (6 bases). V lost 2 bases and J 3 bases, leaving 13 bases between the germline ends. Per germline, CDR1 LNHNV and CDR2 YYDKDF (reference sequence). This CDR3 is built from 16 residues. This CDR3 reads CATSRPQGIDTGELFF. DNA for the CDR3: TGTGCCACCAGCAGACCTCAGGGGATCGACACCGGGGAGCTGTTTTTT.

The J gene is TRBJ2-4, the V gene TRBV28; D is unclear. Trimming took 8 bases from V and 8 from J, leaving 10 bases between them. Germline V lookup: CDR1 MDHEN, CDR2 SYDVKM. The CDR3 is 11 amino acids. The CDR3 here is CASRSRDIQYF. The CDR3 DNA is TGTGCCAGCCGCAGTCGGGACATTCAGTACTTC. Variable domain in full (rest from reference TRBV28 and TRBJ2-4): DVKVTQSSRYLVKRTGEKVFLECVQDMDHENMFWYRQDPGLGLRLIYFSYDVKMKEKGDIPEGYSVSREKKERFSLILESASTNQTSMYLCASRSRDIQYFGAGTRLSVL.

The rearrangement links TRBV6-6 to TRBJ2-3, with 8 bases fitting TRBD2. The CDR3 covers 16 residues. The germline CDR1 and CDR2 sequences are MNHNY and SVGAGI (reference sequence). Trimming removed 5 bases from V and 1 base from J; junction bases left unmatched: 8. CDR3 nucleotides: TGTGCCAGCAGTACCAACGCGGGAGGACGCACAGATACGCAGTATTTT. Residues: CASSTNAGGRTDTQYF.

The V gene is TRBV11-3, the J gene TRBJ2-4; D not resolved. Germline V gene sequence: CDR1 SGHNT, CDR2 YENEEA. V lost 0 bases and J lost 7, with 7 bases in between. This CDR3 has 13 residues. CDR3 protein: CASSLDWTNIQYF. The DNA of the CDR3 is TGTGCCAGCAGCTTAGATTGGACGAACATTCAGTACTTC.

The chain uses TRBV12-5 and TRBJ2-3; 8 positions match TRBD1. The CDR3 covers 17 residues. CDR1 and CDR2 (germline): LGHNT, FRNRAP. V gave up 0 bases and J gave up 2 bases; unmatched junction bases: 7. CDR3 protein: CASGLVLGDRYTDTQYF. The CDR3 bases are TGTGCTAGTGGTTTGGTATTGGGGGACAGGTACACAGATACGCAGTATTTT.

The J gene is TRBJ2-7, the V gene TRBV11-3, with D possibly TRBD2 on 8 matching bases. The V gene's germline CDR1 is SGHNT and CDR2 YENEEA. CDR3 length: 15 amino acids. Trimming stripped 4 bases from V and 3 bases from J, with 16 bases between. In nucleotides, the CDR3 is TGTGCCAGCAGCTCGGGGGGGACAGCGTACTACGAGCAGTACTTC. Translating gives CASSSGGTAYYEQYF. Filled out from reference TRBV11-3 and TRBJ2-7, the complete variable domain reads EAGVVQSPRYKIIEKKQPVAFWCNPISGHNTLYWYLQNLGQGPELLIRYENEEAVDDSQLPKDRFSAERLKGVDSTLKIQPAELGDSAVYLCASSSGGTAYYEQYFGPGTRLTVT.

The chain employs TRBV11-2 and TRBJ1-6; maybe TRBD1 (6 bases). This CDR3 region has 16 residues. V gave up 4 bases and J gave up 6 bases, with 16 bases separating them. In germline, CDR1 is SGHAT, CDR2 FQNNGV. CDR3 DNA: TGTGCCAGCAGCTCCACTTCGGGACAAATTAATTCACCCCTCCACTTT. Translated, it gives CASSSTSGQINSPLHF. Combining the CDR3 with reference TRBV11-2 and TRBJ1-6 gives the whole variable domain EAGVAQSPRYKIIEKRQSVAFWCNPISGHATLYWYQQILGQGPKLLIQFQNNGVVDDSQLPKDRFSAERLKGVDSTLKIQPAKLEDSAVYLCASSSTSGQINSPLHFGNGTRLTVT.

This chain uses TRBV7-2 with TRBJ2-1; no reliable D call. Germline V gives CDR1 SGHTA, CDR2 FQGNSA. The V end was cut by 1 base, the J end by 5 bases, with 9 bases between. The CDR3 spans 14 residues. The CDR3 DNA is TGTGCCAGCAGCTTAGGGATGTGGGACAATGAGCAGTTCTTC. Protein product: CASSLGMWDNEQFF.

The V call is TRBV5-1, the J call TRBJ2-1; D is unresolved. The CDR3 runs 12 residues. Germline assignment: CDR1 SGHRS and CDR2 YFSETQ. V lost 5 bases and J 8 bases, leaving 11 bases between the germline ends. The CDR3 sequence is CASSPALDEQFF. DNA of the CDR3: TGCGCCAGCAGTCCCGCGTTGGATGAGCAGTTCTTC.

This chain uses TRBV5-5 with TRBJ1-1, with a weak D call TRBD1 (6 bases). CDR1 SGHKS and CDR2 YYEKEE come from the germline V gene (reference sequence). Trimming pared 3 bases from V and 4 bases from J, leaving 16 bases between. This CDR3 is 15 amino acids long. CDR3 DNA sequence: TGTGCCAGCAGCTGGAGTGGGGGGCCTGGCACTGAAGCTTTCTTT. Its protein product is CASSWSGGPGTEAFF.

V gene TRBV5-6 combines with J gene TRBJ1-4; D is unclear. Trimming shortened V by 3 bases and J by 4 bases, and 13 bases separated the two germline ends. Per germline, CDR1 SGHDT and CDR2 YYEEEE. This CDR3 comprises 15 residues. The CDR3 is CASSYLGMNNEKLFF. The CDR3 region has the DNA TGTGCCAGCAGCTACCTCGGGATGAATAATGAAAAACTGTTTTTT.

J is TRBJ2-5 and V is TRBV5-4, with 7 bases identical to TRBD1. The CDR3 contains 14 residues. V lost 5 bases to trimming and J lost 1 base; unmatched junction nucleotides: 5. Germline V gene data show CDR1 as SGHNT and CDR2 as YYREEE (reference sequence). The CDR3 protein is CASSGGQIQETQYF. CDR3 bases: TGTGCCAGCAGTGGGGGACAGATCCAAGAGACCCAGTACTTC.

This sequence joins TRBV14 and TRBJ2-1; D is uncertain. The CDR3 covers 13 residues. Looked up from germline, CDR1 is SGHDN and CDR2 is FVKESK. The V gene lost 4 bases and the J gene lost 7 bases, with 11 bases spanning the gap. The CDR3 coding sequence is TGTGCCAGCAGCCGTGGCGGAAGGAATGAGCAGTTCTTC. This gives the protein CASSRGGRNEQFF.

The J gene is TRBJ2-1, the V gene TRBV28; TRBD1 agrees at 8 bases. Germline trimming cut 3 bases from V and 3 bases from J; bases unmatched to any gene: 4. Germline V gene sequence: CDR1 MDHEN, CDR2 SYDVKM. The CDR3 covers 15 residues. The CDR3 protein is CASSLAGGYYNEQFF. The CDR3 DNA reads TGTGCCAGCAGTTTGGCAGGGGGCTACTACAATGAGCAGTTCTTC. The full variable domain, completed using reference TRBV28 and TRBJ2-1, is DVKVTQSSRYLVKRTGEKVFLECVQDMDHENMFWYRQDPGLGLRLIYFSYDVKMKEKGDIPEGYSVSREKKERFSLILESASTNQTSMYLCASSLAGGYYNEQFFGPGTRLTVL.

The V and J genes are TRBV29-1 and TRBJ2-2, with a weak D call TRBD1 (5 bases). V was trimmed by 8 bases and J by 3 bases, leaving 16 bases between them. CDR1 and CDR2 (germline): SQVTM, ANQGSEA. The CDR3 has 14 amino acids. CDR3 loop: CSTGQGGYTGELFF. CDR3 sequence (DNA): TGCAGCACTGGCCAGGGTGGTTACACCGGGGAGCTGTTTTTT.

This sequence joins TRBV6-5 and TRBJ1-2, with D unresolved. V lost 0 bases and J 2 bases, leaving 10 bases between the germline ends. The CDR3 spans 15 residues. CDR1 is MNHEY and CDR2 is SVGAGI in the germline V gene. Here the CDR3 reads CASSYSKVGNYGYTF. The CDR3 nucleotides read TGTGCCAGCAGTTACTCGAAGGTGGGGAACTATGGCTACACCTTC.

The gene calls are TRBV7-3 and TRBJ2-1; 8 nucleotides align to TRBD2. CDR1 and CDR2 (germline): SGHTA, FQGTGA. The CDR3 consists of 15 residues. Trimming removed 4 bases from V and 1 base from J; junction bases left unmatched: 3. CDR3 sequence: CASSSTSGSYNEQFF. CDR3 DNA sequence: TGTGCCAGCAGCTCCACTAGCGGATCCTACAATGAGCAGTTCTTC.

In DNA, the CDR3 is TGTGCCGCCGGGACAGGGGGGAATGAAAAACTGTTTTTT. Translating gives CAAGTGGNEKLFF. The J gene is TRBJ1-4, the V gene TRBV10-3; 11 bases fit TRBD1. With V trimmed by 11 bases and J by 5 bases, 4 bases remained unmatched. The CDR3 loop spans 13 amino acids. CDR1 is ENHRY, CDR2 SYGVKD, per germline.

The chain has TRBV2 and TRBJ1-2; unclear D gene. The CDR3 length is 17 residues. Germline V gene lookup returns CDR1 SNHLY and CDR2 FYNNEI. V lost 0 bases, J lost 0 bases, and 14 bases lay in between. The CDR3 nucleotides are TGTGCCAGCAGTGAAGCCCCCAGACGGCAAGCTAACTATGGCTACACCTTC. Its protein is CASSEAPRRQANYGYTF.

This clone appeared once. The rearrangement links TRBV4-1 to TRBJ2-1; TRBD2 matches at 7 bases. The CDR3 runs 15 residues. V lost 1 base and J lost 8; bases outside the gene matches: 8. Germline V gives CDR1 MGHRA, CDR2 YSYEKL. As DNA, the CDR3 is TGCGCCAGCAGCCAAGCGGCGGGAGTATTGTATGAGCAGTTCTTC. This sequence encodes CASSQAAGVLYEQFF.